This TCR beta chain originates from a study of technical replicates of blood from several donors (dated by TCRdb to 2017 to 2019). To note about this clone: This clone's antigen is unknown. The input lacks base qualities; no much larger clone sits a single base away.

The CDR3 has 18 amino acids, counting the end cysteine and phenylalanine. The retained sequence is limited to the CDR3, 54 bases, with the frame set at the first base. V is reduced by 0 bases and J by 1 base, leaving a spacing of 18 bases between them. CDR1 and CDR2, looked up from the germline V gene (reference sequence), are LNHDA and SQIVND. Libraries were made using the immunoSEQ multiplex PCR assay. TCRdb mirrors the immuneACCESS table, restricted to in-frame sequences. Some clones are absent from its copies; in checked studies, under half trace to an unresolved V gene, and the reason for the others is unknown. Across this sample there are roughly 76,000 clones, with about nine tenths seen only once. 0.39% of the sample comes from the top ten.

Recombination linked TRBV19 to TRBJ1-1; perhaps TRBD1 is the D gene, with 6 bases matching. The source material was T cells isolated from PBMCs. This clonotype was sampled from a human donor in good health. Some clones in this sample may be carry-over from other donors' samples. Here the CDR3 is given as CASSIDLYREEANTEAFF. The sequence in DNA is TGTGCCAGTAGTATAGACCTATACAGGGAAGAGGCGAACACTGAAGCTTTCTTT. Here the CDR3 is joined to the reference TRBV19 and TRBJ1-1 genes, and the full variable domain is: DGGITQSPKYLFRKEGQNVTLSCEQNLNHDAMYWYRQDPGQGLRLIYYSQIVNDFQKGDIAEGYSVSREKKESFPLTVTSAQKNPTAFYLCASSIDLYREEANTEAFFGQGTRLTVV.